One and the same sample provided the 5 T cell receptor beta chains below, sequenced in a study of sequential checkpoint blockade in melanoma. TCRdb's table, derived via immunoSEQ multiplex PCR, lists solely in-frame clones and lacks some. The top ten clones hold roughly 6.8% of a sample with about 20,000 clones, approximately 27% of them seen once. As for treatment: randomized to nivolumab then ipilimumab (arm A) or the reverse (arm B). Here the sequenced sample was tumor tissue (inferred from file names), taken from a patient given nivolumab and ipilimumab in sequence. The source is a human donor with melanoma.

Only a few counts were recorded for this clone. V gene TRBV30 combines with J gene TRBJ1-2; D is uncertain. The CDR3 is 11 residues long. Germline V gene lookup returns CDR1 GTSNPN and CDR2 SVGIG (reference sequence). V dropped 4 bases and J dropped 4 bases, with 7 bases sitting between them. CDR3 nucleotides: TGTGCCTGGAATAGGGTCTATGGCTACACCTTC. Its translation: CAWNRVYGYTF.

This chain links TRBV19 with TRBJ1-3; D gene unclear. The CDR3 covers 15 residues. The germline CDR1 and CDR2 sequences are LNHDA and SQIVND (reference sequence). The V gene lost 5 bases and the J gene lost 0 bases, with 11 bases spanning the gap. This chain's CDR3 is CASSRQLGSGNTIYF. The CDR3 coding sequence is TGTGCCAGTAGTCGACAACTCGGCTCTGGAAACACCATATATTTT. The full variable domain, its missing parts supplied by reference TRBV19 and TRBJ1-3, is DGGITQSPKYLFRKEGQNVTLSCEQNLNHDAMYWYRQDPGQGLRLIYYSQIVNDFQKGDIAEGYSVSREKKESFPLTVTSAQKNPTAFYLCASSRQLGSGNTIYFGEGSWLTVV.

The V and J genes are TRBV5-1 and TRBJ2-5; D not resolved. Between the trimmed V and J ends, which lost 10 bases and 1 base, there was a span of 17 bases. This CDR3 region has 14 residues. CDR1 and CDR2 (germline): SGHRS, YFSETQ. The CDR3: CACSLVLTQETQYF. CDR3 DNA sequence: TGCGCCTGTTCGCTTGTACTTACCCAAGAGACCCAGTACTTC.

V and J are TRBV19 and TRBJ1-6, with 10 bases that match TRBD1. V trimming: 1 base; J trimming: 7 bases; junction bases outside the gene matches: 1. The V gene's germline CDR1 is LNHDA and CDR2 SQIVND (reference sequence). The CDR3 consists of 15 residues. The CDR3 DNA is TGTGCCAGTAGTATAGTGGGACAGGGGAATTCACCCCTCCACTTT. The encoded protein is CASSIVGQGNSPLHF.

CDR3 sequence: CASSSGEANEKLFF. The CDR3 DNA is TGCGCCAGCAGCTCAGGGGAGGCTAATGAAAAACTGTTTTTT. The chain joins TRBV5-1 to TRBJ1-4, with D perhaps TRBD1 (6 bases). The germline V and J ends were trimmed by 3 bases and 3 bases, with 9 bases remaining between them. Germline V CDR1 and CDR2: SGHRS, YFSETQ. The CDR3 consists of 14 residues.